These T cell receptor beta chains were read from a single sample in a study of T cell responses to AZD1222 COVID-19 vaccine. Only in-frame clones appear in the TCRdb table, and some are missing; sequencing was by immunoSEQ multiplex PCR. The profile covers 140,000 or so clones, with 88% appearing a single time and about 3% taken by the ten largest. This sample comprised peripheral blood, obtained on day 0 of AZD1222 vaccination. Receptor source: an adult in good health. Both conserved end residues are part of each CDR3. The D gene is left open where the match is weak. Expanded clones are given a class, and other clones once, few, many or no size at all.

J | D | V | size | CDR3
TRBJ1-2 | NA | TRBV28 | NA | CASSLGQNYGYTF
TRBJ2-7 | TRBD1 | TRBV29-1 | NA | CSALDRVGEQYF
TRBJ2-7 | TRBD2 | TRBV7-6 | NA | CASSYSGTRNYEQYF
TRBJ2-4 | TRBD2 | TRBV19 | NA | CASSIQTSSPAKNIQYF
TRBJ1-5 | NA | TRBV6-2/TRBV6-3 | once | CASSYGNRNQPQHF
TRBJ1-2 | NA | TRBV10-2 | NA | CASWGAGSANYGYTF
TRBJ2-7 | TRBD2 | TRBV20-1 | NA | CSASSGYSSYEQYF
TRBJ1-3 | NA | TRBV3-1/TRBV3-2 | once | CASSQTLPTLKTVF
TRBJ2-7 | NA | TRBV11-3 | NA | CASSLEEAGLRDEQYF
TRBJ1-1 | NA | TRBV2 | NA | CASSDFRGEAFF
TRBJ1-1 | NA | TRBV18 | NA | CASSPNQGNTEAFF
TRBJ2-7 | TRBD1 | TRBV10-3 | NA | CAISERQGISSYEQYF
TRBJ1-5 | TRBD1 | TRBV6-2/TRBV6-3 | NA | CASSYPGQVQPQHF
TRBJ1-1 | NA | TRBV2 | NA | CASSADWGETEAFF
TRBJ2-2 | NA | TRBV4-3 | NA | CASSQGWSGTGELFF
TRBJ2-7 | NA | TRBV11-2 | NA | CASSLEGAYEQYF
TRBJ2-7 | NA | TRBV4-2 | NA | CASSQAPTSYEQYF
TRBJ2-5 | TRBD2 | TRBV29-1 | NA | CSVKMTSGRGPQETQYF
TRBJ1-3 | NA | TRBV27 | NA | CASSLRGEVGNTIYF
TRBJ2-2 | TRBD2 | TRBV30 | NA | CAWRLSGSDTGELFF
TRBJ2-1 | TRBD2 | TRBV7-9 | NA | CASRRRRGAGDQNEQFF
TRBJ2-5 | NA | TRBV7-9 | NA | CASSPQETQYF
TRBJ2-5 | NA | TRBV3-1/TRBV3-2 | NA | CASSPPLGTQYF
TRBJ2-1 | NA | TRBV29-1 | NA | CSVDPPLSGTYNEQFF
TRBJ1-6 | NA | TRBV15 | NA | CATSSRGDFNPNSPLHF
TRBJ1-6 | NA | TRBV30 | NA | CAWTHPSSYNSPLHF
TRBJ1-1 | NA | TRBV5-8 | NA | CASSADSEAFF
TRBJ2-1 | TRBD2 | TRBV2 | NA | CASSTGLAGVSEQFF
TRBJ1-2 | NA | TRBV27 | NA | CASRILGTNYGYTF
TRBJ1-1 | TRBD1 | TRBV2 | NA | CASSRSGGYVLNTEAFF